This note documents a single TCR beta chain sequence. The ends were cut back, 10 bases at V and 0 bases at J, with 13 bases in the middle. This CDR3 contains 13 residues. CDR1 is MNHEY and CDR2 is SVGAGI in the germline V gene. This sample was included in a study of control samples from healthy donors and cancer patients. The method was immunoSEQ multiplex PCR; TCRdb's version includes in-frame clones alone and lacks a portion of them. The repertoire has about 97,000 clones, about 90% of them found once; the top ten carry roughly 2.5%. Sequencing input: blood. V and J are TRBV6-5 and TRBJ2-7, with D unclear. This clonotype was obtained from a woman aged 18 to 35 in good health. CDR3: CATENGHSYEQYF. The CDR3 bases are TGTGCCACCGAAAACGGGCACTCCTACGAGCAGTACTTC.